The rows below give T cell receptor beta chains drawn from one sample of a study of CD8+ T cells in alopecia areata. TCRdb's copy holds only in-frame clones and misses some; the assay was immunoSEQ multiplex PCR. The sample gives over 95,000 clones, 41% of which show up once; 1% to 1.5% is in the top ten. The sample consisted of CD4+ T cells sorted from blood. These receptors were taken from a human donor with alopecia areata. The CDR3 runs from the conserved cysteine through the conserved F or W. The D gene is left open where the match is weak. Size is omitted from some rows. Given values are once, few, many or a class for expanded clones.

v_gene,abundance,j_gene,d_gene,CDR3nt,CDR3aa
TRBV4-2,NA,TRBJ1-4,NA,TGTGCCAGCAGCCAGACAGGACTACCTAATGAAAAACTGTTTTTT,CASSQTGLPNEKLFF
TRBV29-1,few,TRBJ1-2,NA,TGCAGCGTTGGAGCAGAATATAACTATGGCTACACCTTC,CSVGAEYNYGYTF
TRBV2,NA,TRBJ2-7,NA,TGTGCCAGCAGCCCGGATGAGAACCGGGACGGCTCCTACGAGCAGTACTTC,CASSPDENRDGSYEQYF
TRBV5-1,NA,TRBJ2-3,NA,TGCGCCAGCAGCTTGGATGGGACATTAACTAGCACAGATACGCAGTATTTT,CASSLDGTLTSTDTQYF
TRBV23-1,NA,TRBJ2-7,TRBD1,TGCGCCAGCAGTCATTCACGATTACCGGGACAGGGCAACGAGCAGTACTTC,CASSHSRLPGQGNEQYF
TRBV18,many,TRBJ2-5,NA,TGTGCCAGCTCACCGCGTCAAGAGACCCAGTACTTC,CASSPRQETQYF
TRBV29-1,few,TRBJ1-5,TRBD1,TGCAGCGTTGCGGACAGGAATCAGCCCCAGCATTTT,CSVADRNQPQHF
TRBV18,NA,TRBJ2-7,TRBD1,TGTGCCAGCTCACCCACAGGGGCATACGAGCAGTACTTC,CASSPTGAYEQYF
TRBV18,few,TRBJ2-7,TRBD2,TGTGCCAGCTCATTAGCGGGGGGGCCCTACGAGCAGTACTTC,CASSLAGGPYEQYF
TRBV14,few,TRBJ2-7,NA,TGTGCCAGCAGCCCGGGAGTCCCGATTTACGAGCAGTACTTC,CASSPGVPIYEQYF
TRBV29-1,NA,TRBJ1-2,NA,TGCAGCGTTTCACGGGGCAACTATGGCTACACCTTC,CSVSRGNYGYTF
TRBV10-1,few,TRBJ2-7,NA,TGCGCCAGCAGTGATCGACTATTCTACGAGCAGTACTTC,CASSDRLFYEQYF
TRBV29-1,NA,TRBJ2-1,NA,TGCAGCGTTGTTGATCGGGCGGTCTACAATGAGCAGTTCTTC,CSVVDRAVYNEQFF
TRBV9,NA,TRBJ1-5,NA,TGTGCCAGCAGCCCACAGGGTAGCAATCAGCCCCAGCATTTT,CASSPQGSNQPQHF
TRBV7-2,NA,TRBJ1-1,NA,TGTGCCAGCAGCTTAGCGGTCACCAACACTGAAGCTTTCTTT,CASSLAVTNTEAFF
TRBV29-1,NA,TRBJ2-1,TRBD2,TGCAGCGTAACGGGACTAGCGGGAGTCCGCAATGAGCAGTTCTTC,CSVTGLAGVRNEQFF
TRBV9,NA,TRBJ1-2,NA,TGTGCCAGCAGCGTAGGGGCAGCTAACTATGGCTACACCTTC,CASSVGAANYGYTF
TRBV5-1,few,TRBJ2-5,NA,TGCGCCAGCAGCTATCACCATACCCAAGAGACCCAGTACTTC,CASSYHHTQETQYF
TRBV30,NA,TRBJ1-1,NA,TGTGCCTGGAGTCCTACCAGGGTTTCCACTGAAGCTTTCTTT,CAWSPTRVSTEAFF
TRBV30,few,TRBJ1-6,NA,TGTGCCTGGAAAGTTGGAGGGATCTCCTATAATTCACCCCTCCACTTT,CAWKVGGISYNSPLHF
TRBV2,few,TRBJ2-7,TRBD2,TGTGCCAGCAGTGAAGCGCGGGGGACCGAGCAGTACTTC,CASSEARGTEQYF
TRBV30,NA,TRBJ1-1,NA,TGTGCCTGGAGTCCAGGGAATGGGAACACTGAAGCTTTCTTT,CAWSPGNGNTEAFF
TRBV30,NA,TRBJ2-7,NA,TGTGCCTGGAGTCCCAAACAGTACGAGCAGTACTTC,CAWSPKQYEQYF
TRBV7-2,NA,TRBJ2-3,TRBD2,TGTGCCAGCAGCTTAAGCGGGGTCACAGATACGCAGTATTTT,CASSLSGVTDTQYF
TRBV4-3,few,TRBJ1-4,NA,TGCGCCAGCAGCCAAGACAGGCAGGAAAATGAAAAACTGTTTTTT,CASSQDRQENEKLFF
TRBV5-1,NA,TRBJ1-1,TRBD1,TGCGCCAGCAAAGGACAGGGTCCTTCTGAAGCTTTCTTT,CASKGQGPSEAFF
TRBV28,NA,TRBJ1-1,TRBD1,TGTGCCAGCAGTTCGACAGGGATAGAAGCTTTCTTT,CASSSTGIEAFF